Each of the 29 T cell receptor beta chains below was sequenced from the same sample in a study of blood T cell repertoires in COVID-19 (dated by TCRdb to about 2020). The method behind the library was the immunoSEQ multiplex PCR assay. Imported from immuneACCESS, the table was reduced by TCRdb to in-frame sequences with V and J called. These copies leave out some clones; in studies compared against another copy, an unresolved V gene accounts for under half, and the cause of the remainder is not known. The sample table records roughly 100,000 clones; roughly nine tenths of these occur just once. The top ten hold 32% of the sample. Sequencing used peripheral blood. These receptors were taken from a woman older than 75 with acute or convalescent COVID-19.

The chain is built from TRBV4-3 and TRBJ2-3; 9 bases are shared with TRBD1. Germline loops: CDR1 LGHNA, CDR2 YSLEER. V lost 3 bases and J lost 3; bases outside the gene matches: 16. The CDR3 extends over 19 amino acids. In DNA form, the CDR3 reads TGCGCCAGCAGCCAGAATATACCGGGACAGGGTAAGGGGACAGATACGCAGTATTTT. Residues: CASSQNIPGQGKGTDTQYF.

This clone occurred once. The CDR3 coding sequence is TGTGCCACCCGGTGGCAGGGGACCTACGAGCAGTACTTC. As protein: CATRWQGTYEQYF. The chain links TRBV28 to TRBJ2-7; tentatively, D is TRBD1 (6 bases). Germline values: CDR1 MDHEN, CDR2 SYDVKM. Trimming took off 10 bases at V and 2 bases at J, with 15 bases between the two ends. The CDR3 runs to 13 residues.

The chain joins TRBV7-6 to TRBJ1-5; D possibly corresponds to TRBD1 (5 bases). Germline V lookup: CDR1 SGHVS, CDR2 FNYEAQ. This CDR3 spans 16 amino acids. V was pared by 5 bases and J by 9 bases, with 23 bases between. The CDR3 loop reads CASSPGRGTRSGPQHF. The CDR3 DNA reads as TGTGCCAGCAGCCCAGGCCGGGGGACCAGGAGCGGGCCCCAGCATTTT.

The chain has TRBV28 and TRBJ2-1, with 11 bases aligning to TRBD1. CDR1 is MDHEN, CDR2 SYDVKM, per germline. The CDR3 sequence is 15 residues long. Trimming at V came to 2 bases and at J to 14 bases, leaving 11 bases not matched to a gene. CDR3 sequence: CASSLLDRGLVYEFF. The CDR3 region has the DNA TGTGCCAGCAGTTTACTGGACAGGGGGCTAGTGTATGAGTTCTTC. The variable domain in full, completed from reference TRBV28 and TRBJ2-1, reads DVKVTQSSRYLVKRTGEKVFLECVQDMDHENMFWYRQDPGLGLRLIYFSYDVKMKEKGDIPEGYSVSREKKERFSLILESASTNQTSMYLCASSLLDRGLVYEFFGPGTRLTVL.

The genes are TRBV4-1 and TRBJ1-4, with 8 bases lining up with TRBD1. Looked up from germline, CDR1 is MGHRA and CDR2 is YSYEKL. V dropped 4 bases and J dropped 4; count of bases not matched to a gene: 2. The CDR3 has 14 residues. Here the CDR3 reads CASSLTGVNEKLFF. The CDR3 region has the DNA TGCGCCAGCAGCCTGACAGGGGTTAATGAAAAACTGTTTTTT.

This clone has a single count. The chain joins TRBV5-1 to TRBJ1-2; D is possibly TRBD1 (5 bases). Germline assignment: CDR1 SGHRS and CDR2 YFSETQ. There are 14 residues in the CDR3. The V gene lost 2 bases and the J gene lost 6 bases, with 14 bases spanning the gap. CDR3 in DNA: TGCGCCAGCAGCTTTCAGGGTCTGTCCGATGGCTACACCTTC. This sequence encodes CASSFQGLSDGYTF.

Comments on this clone: The junction and the germline gene differ at one end; a read error may be behind it. J is TRBJ1-2 and V is TRBV6-5; 8 nucleotides agree with TRBD1. Germline-derived CDR1 and CDR2 are MNHEY and SVGAGI. This CDR3 spans 13 amino acids. The CDR3 DNA follows: TGTGCCACCAGTCCAGCAGGGGGCGATGGCTACACCTTC. Translation gives CATSPAGGDGYTF.

Comments on this clone: One junction end disagrees with the germline gene, perhaps due to a read error. This chain links TRBV5-1 with TRBJ2-1, with 10 positions matching TRBD1. Germline V lookup: CDR1 SGHRS, CDR2 YFSETQ. The CDR3 contains 16 residues. Here the CDR3 DNA reads TGCGCCAGCAGCTTTTTTCCGGACAGGGGGAACAATGGGCAGTTCTTC. It codes for CASSFFPDRGNNGQFF.

The chain employs TRBV6-4 and TRBJ1-1; D call uncertain. The V end was cut by 8 bases, the J end by 0 bases, with 13 bases between. Germline values: CDR1 MRHNA, CDR2 SNTAGT. The CDR3 loop spans 14 amino acids. The CDR3 is CASLLWQMNTEAFF. The DNA of the CDR3 is TGTGCCAGCCTCCTCTGGCAGATGAACACTGAAGCTTTCTTT.

V usage is TRBV7-8 and J usage is TRBJ2-7; 10 bases map to TRBD2. V lost 1 base to trimming and J lost 4 bases; unmatched junction nucleotides: 4. The germline gives CDR1 SGHVS, CDR2 FQNEAQ. The CDR3 is made up of 15 amino acids. The CDR3: CASSLVSSGGYEQYF. Written as DNA, the CDR3 is TGTGCCAGCAGCTTAGTATCTAGCGGGGGTTACGAGCAGTACTTC.

This clone occurred once. The chain has TRBV11-3 and TRBJ1-1; TRBD1 matches at 9 bases. The CDR3 is made up of 15 amino acids. Trimming removed 5 bases from V and 4 bases from J; junction bases left unmatched: 8. CDR1 SGHNT and CDR2 YENEEA come from the germline V gene. The DNA for the CDR3 is TGTGCCAGCAGCCACACAGGGGGCGCGGGCACTGAAGCTTTCTTT. Translating it yields CASSHTGGAGTEAFF.

V is TRBV11-1 and J is TRBJ1-1, with 7 nucleotides matching TRBD1. V was clipped by 3 bases and J by 11 bases; unmatched bases: 9. This CDR3 contains 13 residues. Germline lookup yields CDR1 SGHAT and CDR2 FQDESV (reference sequence). The CDR3 reads CASSLSAGGKAFF. In DNA form, the CDR3 reads TGTGCCAGCAGCTTGTCGGCAGGGGGGAAGGCTTTCTTT.

This sequence joins TRBV7-3 and TRBJ2-3; 9 nucleotides match TRBD2. Germline CDR1 SGHTA, CDR2 FQGTGA. The CDR3 consists of 17 residues. V gave up 4 bases and J gave up 0 bases; unmatched junction bases: 8. The chain's CDR3 is CASSSKDSGGSTDTQYF. CDR3 in DNA: TGTGCCAGCAGCTCCAAAGATAGCGGGGGAAGCACAGATACGCAGTATTTT. The whole variable domain, filled in from reference TRBV7-3 and TRBJ2-3, reads GAGVSQTPSNKVTEKGKYVELRCDPISGHTALYWYRQSLGQGPEFLIYFQGTGAADDSGLPNDRFFAVRPEGSVSTLKIQRTERGDSAVYLCASSSKDSGGSTDTQYFGPGTRLTVL.

The chain employs TRBV21-1 and TRBJ1-4; the table names TRBD1, a call not compared with the DNA. TRBV21-1 is deemed a pseudogene. The CDR3 runs to 16 residues. The CDR3 loop reads CARRYGQVETNEKLFF. DNA for the CDR3: TGTGCCAGAAGATATGGACAGGTGGAAACTAATGAAAAACTGTTTTTT.

V gene TRBV7-2 combines with J gene TRBJ1-6; D may be TRBD1 (6 bases). Germline lookup yields CDR1 SGHTA and CDR2 FQGNSA. Trimming shortened V by 4 bases and J by 7 bases, and 14 bases separated the two germline ends. The CDR3 runs 15 residues. CDR3 sequence (DNA): TGTGCCAGCAGCTCCCGGGACACCATCAATTCACCCCTCCACTTT. Its translation is CASSSRDTINSPLHF. The full variable domain, rest sourced from reference TRBV7-2 and TRBJ1-6, is GAGVSQSPSNKVTEKGKDVELRCDPISGHTALYWYRQSLGQGLEFLIYFQGNSAPDKSGLPSDRFSAERTGGSVSTLTIQRTQQEDSAVYLCASSSRDTINSPLHFGNGTRLTVT.

V is TRBV4-3 and J is TRBJ2-5; 8 positions agree with TRBD1. The germline V gene encodes CDR1 LGHNA and CDR2 YSLEER. After removal of 0 bases from V and 4 bases from J, the junction contained 10 bases not matched to a gene. The CDR3 is 17 amino acids. CDR3 bases: TGCGCCAGCAGCCAAGATCCCTCAGGGGGCTGGGGAGAGACCCAGTACTTC. Protein product: CASSQDPSGGWGETQYF.

This CDR3 is CASSLDQGIRPQHF. The CDR3 DNA reads TGTGCCAGCAGTTTGGATCAGGGGATTCGGCCCCAGCATTTT. The chain couples TRBV28 to TRBJ1-5, with a weak D call TRBD1 (6 bases). Germline V gene sequence: CDR1 MDHEN, CDR2 SYDVKM. The CDR3 loop spans 14 amino acids. Trimming cost V 3 bases and J 9 bases, with 15 bases left between them.

The J gene is TRBJ1-1, the V gene TRBV27; TRBD1 matches at 12 bases. Germline trimming cut 1 base from V and 0 bases from J; bases unmatched to any gene: 12. There are 20 residues in the CDR3. CDR1 MNHEY and CDR2 SMNVEV come from the germline V gene (reference sequence). CDR3 in amino acids: CASSLWDRGLLSNVNTEAFF. The CDR3 coding sequence is TGTGCCAGCAGTTTATGGGACAGGGGGCTTCTCTCTAACGTGAACACTGAAGCTTTCTTT.

V gene TRBV19 combines with J gene TRBJ1-1; the D is unclear. This CDR3 is 14 amino acids long. Trimming took 6 bases from V and 2 from J, leaving 13 bases between them. CDR1 is LNHDA, CDR2 SQIVND, per germline (reference sequence). The CDR3 loop is CASSTGSVNTEAFF. The CDR3 region has the DNA TGTGCCAGTAGCACCGGGTCTGTCAACACTGAAGCTTTCTTT.

The chain employs TRBV24-1 and TRBJ1-2; D is unresolved. This CDR3 spans 12 amino acids. In germline, CDR1 is KGHDR, CDR2 SFDVKD. Trimming pared 2 bases from V and 4 bases from J, leaving 4 bases between. The CDR3 region has the DNA TGTGCCACCAGTGATTCGGTCTATGGCTACACCTTC. Its translation: CATSDSVYGYTF.

A word on this clone: The junction differs from germline at one of its ends, possibly a read error. CDR3 DNA: TGTGCCAGCAGCTTAGTTGGGCCCGGGAAGCTGTTTTTT. Its protein is CASSLVGPGKLFF. J is TRBJ2-2 and V is TRBV7-9, with D possibly being TRBD2 (5 bases). This CDR3 spans 13 amino acids. Germline V gives CDR1 SEHNR, CDR2 FQNEAQ (reference sequence).

V is TRBV6-1 and J is TRBJ2-5, with D maybe TRBD1 (5 bases). CDR1 is MNHNS, CDR2 SASEGT, per germline. Trimming pared 2 bases from V and 1 base from J, leaving 11 bases between. The CDR3 totals 15 residues. The CDR3 DNA reads TGTGCCAGCAGTGAACCTTGGACACTCCAAGAGACCCAGTACTTC. Translated: CASSEPWTLQETQYF.

CDR3 coding DNA: TGTGCCAGCAGCTCCGCGGGGTTCGGTCAGCCCCAGCATTTT. This codes for CASSSAGFGQPQHF. This chain joins TRBV6-2 or TRBV6-3 and TRBJ1-5; no reliable D call. The CDR3 has 14 residues. Germline V lookup: CDR1 MNHEY, CDR2 SVGEGT. The V end lost 6 bases, the J end lost 6 bases, and 15 bases lay between the germline ends.

This clone has more than one count but fewer than ten. The chain is built from TRBV25-1 and TRBJ1-1, with a weak D call TRBD1 (6 bases). This CDR3 contains 14 residues. Germline CDR1 reads MGHDK; CDR2 reads SYGVNS. V was shortened by 1 base and J by 6 bases, with 12 bases between the two germline ends. CDR3 region: CASSESGRGSEAFF. The CDR3, as DNA: TGTGCCAGCAGTGAATCGGGCAGGGGATCTGAAGCTTTCTTT.

The chain links TRBV5-6 to TRBJ1-2; 12 bases are shared with TRBD1. The CDR3 has 15 amino acids. Germline CDR1 and CDR2: SGHDT and YYEEEE. J was trimmed by 6 bases and V by 5 bases; bases with no gene match: 8. This CDR3 is CASRRDRGRQHGYTF. The CDR3 nucleotides are TGTGCCAGCAGACGGGACAGGGGGCGACAGCATGGCTACACCTTC. Full variable domain (outside the CDR3, taken from reference TRBV5-6 and TRBJ1-2): DAGVTQSPTHLIKTRGQQVTLRCSPKSGHDTVSWYQQALGQGPQFIFQYYEEEERQRGNFPDRFSGHQFPNYSSELNVNALLLGDSALYLCASRRDRGRQHGYTFGSGTRLTVV.

The chain links TRBV3-1 (or the pseudogene TRBV3-2) to TRBJ2-5; 8 bases agree with TRBD2. Germline V CDR1 and CDR2: LGHDT, YNNKEL (reference sequence). Germline trimming cut 4 bases from V and 9 bases from J; bases unmatched to any gene: 13. There are 15 residues in the CDR3. The CDR3 sequence is CASSPMSGGAEAQYF. Written as DNA, the CDR3 is TGTGCCAGCAGCCCTATGTCCGGGGGGGCTGAGGCCCAGTACTTC.

The rearrangement uses TRBV7-2 and TRBJ2-5; a weak D match, TRBD1 (5 bases). The ends were cut back, 5 bases at V and 0 bases at J, with 7 bases in the middle. This CDR3 is built from 13 residues. From germline, CDR1 is SGHTA and CDR2 FQGNSA. The chain's CDR3 is CASSRGYQETQYF. In nucleotides, the CDR3 is TGTGCCAGCAGCAGGGGATACCAAGAGACCCAGTACTTC.

This rearrangement joins TRBV7-3 to TRBJ2-2; D is undetermined. In germline, CDR1 is SGHTA, CDR2 FQGTGA. The CDR3 is 15 residues long. V was pared by 5 bases and J by 6 bases, with 16 bases between. The CDR3 spells CASSPYSGMAGELFF. Written as DNA, the CDR3 is TGTGCCAGCAGCCCCTATTCGGGTATGGCCGGGGAGCTGTTTTTT.

The V gene is TRBV28, the J gene TRBJ1-2; 9 nucleotides match TRBD1. CDR3 length: 14 residues. Trimming took 3 bases from V and 7 from J; bases not matched to a gene: 6. Germline loops: CDR1 MDHEN, CDR2 SYDVKM. The CDR3 nucleotides read TGTGCCAGCAGTTTGGACAGGGGCCGGCCTGGCTACACCTTC. It specifies CASSLDRGRPGYTF.